Described below is a single T cell receptor beta chain sequence and its context. Its cognate antigen is unknown. Authors' analysis steps: The study built a papillary thyroid cancer distant-metastasis classifier from CDR3 differences across clinicopathological groups. TCRdb re-called the PCR reads through MiXCR. TCRdb assigned the V and J calls; the authors' analysis was not used. This sample has around 37,000 clones; roughly 27% occur once, and the top ten carry 8% to 10%. This specimen belongs to a study of metastatic and nonmetastatic thyroid tumors. Notes on the study in general: Benign nodules were reported to have significantly lower TCR beta diversity than malignant thyroid tumors, in blood and tumor.

Not a single patient had been given any form of treatment at any point before undergoing thyroid surgery. Trimming took 3 bases from V and 0 from J; bases not matched to a gene: 1. CDR1 KGHSH and CDR2 LQKENI come from the germline V gene. The CDR3 loop spans 14 amino acids. The sample was blood. The V gene is TRBV18, the J gene TRBJ2-7; 8 bases align to TRBD2. This receptor was obtained from a female donor with papillary thyroid cancer or a benign thyroid nodule (not recorded which). Some clones in this sample may be carry-over from other donors' samples. The CDR3, as DNA: TGTGCCAGCTCACCCGGGACTAGCTCCTACGAGCAGTACTTC. Translation gives CASSPGTSSYEQYF.